This T cell receptor (beta chain) was observed in a study of regulatory T cells in long-lasting Graves disease. Assembly of TCR beta libraries relied on iRepertoire HTBI primers together with Arm-PCR of CDR3 regions. Each CDR3 protein gets one entry after TCRdb re-called the multiplex PCR reads with MiXCR. The table lists a few hundred thousand distinct CDR3 sequences, under 25% of them singletons. Study conclusions and caveats: Persistent patients had a count of shared public clonotypes (approximately 2,700) that exceeded that of new patients (around 910). Persistent disease preferred TRBV28, TRBJ1-2 and TRBJ2-5; new disease, TRBV20-1 and TRBJ2-1.

The time point: persistent/refractory GD, antithyroid drugs over 5 years with positive TRAb. The TCR library was made from RNA extracted from PBMCs. The authors drew approximately 9 milliliters of peripheral blood into EDTA tubes. CDR1 and CDR2 (germline): MNHEY, SVGEGT. The CDR3 runs to 16 residues. Concerning this clonotype: Antigen: not known. A clone one base away is much larger, so this may be a read error.

This chain uses TRBV6-2 or TRBV6-3 with TRBJ2-6, with TRBD1 identical over 7 bases. The sample consisted of peripheral blood mononuclear cells (PBMCs), taken when the disease was refractory, from a patient treated with antithyroid drugs. The origin of this receptor is a female donor with Graves disease. CDR3 bases: TGTGCCAGCACCTTCGACAGGGAACCTGGGGCCAACGTCCTGGCTTTC. The encoded protein is CASTFDREPGANVLAF.